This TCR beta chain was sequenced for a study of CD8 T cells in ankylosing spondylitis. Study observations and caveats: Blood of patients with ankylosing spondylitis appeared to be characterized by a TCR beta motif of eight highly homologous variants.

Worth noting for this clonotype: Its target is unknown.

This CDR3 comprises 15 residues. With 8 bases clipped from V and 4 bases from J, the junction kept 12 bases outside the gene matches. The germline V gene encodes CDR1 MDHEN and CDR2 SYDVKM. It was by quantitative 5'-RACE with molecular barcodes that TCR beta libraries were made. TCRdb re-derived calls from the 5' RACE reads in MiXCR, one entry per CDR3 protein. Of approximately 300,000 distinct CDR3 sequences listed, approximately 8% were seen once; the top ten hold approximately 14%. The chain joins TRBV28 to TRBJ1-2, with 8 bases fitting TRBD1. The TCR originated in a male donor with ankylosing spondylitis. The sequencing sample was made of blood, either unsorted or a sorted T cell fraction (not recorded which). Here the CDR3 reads CASGTGSRGLYGYTF. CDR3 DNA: TGTGCCAGCGGGACAGGATCTAGGGGCCTCTATGGCTACACCTTC.